The rows below give T cell receptor beta chains drawn from one sample of a study of PD-L1 blockade in urothelial cancer. The protocol was immunoSEQ multiplex PCR, while the TCRdb copy is restricted to in-frame clones and leaves out a portion. The sample lists tens of thousands of clones, 84% occurring once. Sample: PBMCs, taken around atezolizumab (anti-PD-L1) treatment. The receptor source for this set is a man aged 55 to 70 with urothelial cancer. The CDR3 runs from the conserved cysteine through the conserved F or W. Fields, in order: J gene, D gene, V gene, clone size, CDR3 DNA, CDR3 protein. A D gene is named only where the DNA matches it firmly. Not all rows give a size; the values are once, few, many and, for expanded clones, a class.

TRBJ2-1,TRBD2,TRBV6-1,.,TGTGCCAGCACCCTAGCGGGAGTTCCCTATGAGCAGTTCTTC,CASTLAGVPYEQFF
TRBJ2-1,TRBD2,TRBV7-2,.,TGTGCCAGCAGCTCCACGGGGCTAGGGCGGGAGGGGTATCAGTTCTTC,CASSSTGLGREGYQFF
TRBJ1-2,TRBD1,TRBV5-1,.,TGCGCCAGCAGCCAGGGACAGGGGGTAGGGTATGGCTACACCTTC,CASSQGQGVGYGYTF
TRBJ1-6,.,TRBV7-9,.,TGTGCCAGCAGCTTAGAAGGGAGGGCGTACTCACCCCTCCACTTT,CASSLEGRAYSPLHF
TRBJ1-4,TRBD1,TRBV10-3,.,TGTGCCCGGAGGGGGCAGGACCGTGAAAAACTGTTTTTT,CARRGQDREKLFF
TRBJ2-2,.,TRBV10-1,.,TGCGCCAGCAGCCAGGGGCCCGGGGAGCTGTTTTTT,CASSQGPGELFF
TRBJ1-5,.,TRBV9,.,TGTGCCAGCAGCGTGGGGCCACTTAATCAGCCCCAGCATTTT,CASSVGPLNQPQHF
TRBJ2-3,TRBD2,TRBV27,.,TGTGCCAGCAGTAAAGCGGGAGGGCCCCGCACAGATACGCAGTATTTT,CASSKAGGPRTDTQYF
TRBJ2-6,TRBD2,TRBV5-1,.,TGCGCCAGCGGGACTTCGGGGGGTGGGGCCAACGTCCTGACTTTC,CASGTSGGGANVLTF
TRBJ1-2,.,TRBV9,.,TGTGCCAGCAGCGTAGGACCCCCCAGGGCTAACTATGGCTACACCTTC,CASSVGPPRANYGYTF
TRBJ2-2,.,TRBV6-5,.,TGTGCCGTCAAGGGGGGGGGCACCGGGGAGCTGTTTTTT,CAVKGGGTGELFF
TRBJ2-7,TRBD2,TRBV7-2,.,TGTGCCAGCAGCCCCTCGGGACTAGCGGGGACGTACGAGCAGTACTTC,CASSPSGLAGTYEQYF
TRBJ1-2,.,TRBV6-1,.,TGTGCCAGCAGTGAAGCGCGGGTGGTAGTCGGCCTCTATGGCTACACCTTC,CASSEARVVVGLYGYTF
TRBJ1-1,.,TRBV5-1,.,TGCGCCAGCAGACAACAGGGTTTCATGAACACTGAAGCTTTCTTT,CASRQQGFMNTEAFF
TRBJ2-4,TRBD2,TRBV6-6,.,TGTGCCATAGGCGGGGGTCAAGGCATTCAGTACTTC,CAIGGGQGIQYF
TRBJ1-2,.,TRBV5-4,.,TGTGCCAGCAGCTTGGGCCGGGGGACTGGCTACACCTTC,CASSLGRGTGYTF
TRBJ2-7,.,TRBV7-6,.,TGTGCCAGCAGCTTAGGGGGGCGCGAGCAGTACTTC,CASSLGGREQYF
TRBJ1-1,TRBD1,TRBV5-5,.,TGTGCCAGCACCGCAGAGACAGGGTTCCCTGAAGCTTTCTTT,CASTAETGFPEAFF
TRBJ2-1,TRBD2,TRBV20-1,.,TGCAGTGCTTCGGCGGGGACTAGGAAGTTCTTC,CSASAGTRKFF
TRBJ1-5,TRBD1,TRBV5-1,.,TGCGCCAGCAAGGACAGGGAGCAAGGGCCCCAGCATTTT,CASKDREQGPQHF
TRBJ1-2,.,TRBV6-5,.,TGTGCCAGCAGTTACTCCCTTCGGACTGCGAACTATGGCTACACCTTC,CASSYSLRTANYGYTF
TRBJ1-4,TRBD1,TRBV27,.,TGTGCCAGCAGTCGACAGGGGGCTTTAGCTAATGAAAAACTGTTTTTT,CASSRQGALANEKLFF
TRBJ1-4,TRBD1,TRBV5-1,few,TGCGCCAGCAGCTCGGGACAGGAAAATGAAAAACTGTTTTTT,CASSSGQENEKLFF
TRBJ2-3,TRBD2,TRBV5-1,.,TGCGCCAGCAGCGGGGGACTAGCGGGGGGCACAGATACGCAGTATTTT,CASSGGLAGGTDTQYF
TRBJ2-1,TRBD1,TRBV28,.,TGTGCCAGCCCCAGACAGGGGCGTTACAATGAGCAGTTCTTC,CASPRQGRYNEQFF
TRBJ2-5,.,TRBV7-7,.,TGTGCCAGCAGCTCGGGACAACAAGAGACCCAGTACTTC,CASSSGQQETQYF
TRBJ1-1,.,TRBV10-3,few,TGTGCCACTTGGGACTTGACCCGGATGAACACTGAAGCTTTCTTT,CATWDLTRMNTEAFF
TRBJ2-1,TRBD1,TRBV5-1,.,TGCGCCAGCAGCATCCGGGACAGGGGGCTCAATGAGCAGTTCTTC,CASSIRDRGLNEQFF
TRBJ2-7,.,TRBV14,.,TGTGCCAGCAGCTTCAAGACCCCCTTCGGGTCTTACGAGCAGTACTTC,CASSFKTPFGSYEQYF